Detailed here is one TCR beta chain. The data originate from a study of blood T cell repertoires in COVID-19. The overall study: T cells, B-cell-depleted T cells, or PBMCs provided the cDNA or gDNA that served as material.

Original processing methods: Reference gene primers were amplified, and this amplification served to estimate nucleated cell counts. Method: immunoSEQ multiplex PCR; TCRdb's copy keeps in-frame clones and lacks some. The D gene and trimming were derived from the DNA, and the V and J assignments and clone size from that table. Among a few hundred thousand clones, around four fifths were seen once, and the ten largest hold 4.1%. The V and J ends lost 6 bases and 8 bases respectively, with 17 bases between them. The CDR3 contains 14 residues. Germline values: CDR1 MNHEY, CDR2 SMNVEV (reference sequence).

Sequenced sample: PBMCs or T cells enriched from blood (not recorded which). The chain combines TRBV27 with TRBJ1-3, with D perhaps matching TRBD1 (5 bases). The clonotype was recovered from a man aged 25-40 years with acute COVID-19. The CDR3: CASRSWGSSDTIYF. Here the CDR3 DNA reads TGTGCCAGCAGGAGCTGGGGCTCGTCGGACACCATATATTTT.